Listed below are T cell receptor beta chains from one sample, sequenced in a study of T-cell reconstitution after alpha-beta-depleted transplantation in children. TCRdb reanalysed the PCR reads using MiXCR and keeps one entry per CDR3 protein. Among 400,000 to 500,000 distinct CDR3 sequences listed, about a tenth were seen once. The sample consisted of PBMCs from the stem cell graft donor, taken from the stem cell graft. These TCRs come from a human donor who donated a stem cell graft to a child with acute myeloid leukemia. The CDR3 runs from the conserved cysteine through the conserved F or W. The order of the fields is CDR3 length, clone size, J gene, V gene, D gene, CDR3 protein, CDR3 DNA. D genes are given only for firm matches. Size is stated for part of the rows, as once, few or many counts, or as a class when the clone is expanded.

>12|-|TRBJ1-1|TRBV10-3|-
CAAQAPNTEAFF
TGTGCCGCTCAGGCGCCTAACACTGAAGCTTTCTTT
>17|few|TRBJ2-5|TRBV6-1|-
CASSEKSGGFSGETQYF
TGTGCCAGCAGTGAGAAATCTGGGGGGTTCAGTGGTGAGACCCAGTACTTC
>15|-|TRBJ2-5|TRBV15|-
CATSRDSGMGETQYF
TGTGCCACCAGCAGAGATTCCGGGATGGGGGAGACCCAGTACTTC
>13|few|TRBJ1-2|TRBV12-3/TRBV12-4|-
CASSPQGHYGYTF
TGTGCCAGCAGCCCACAGGGCCACTACGGCTACACCTTC
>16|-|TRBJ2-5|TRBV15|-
CATSRETPGVQETQYF
TGTGCCACCAGCAGAGAGACCCCAGGGGTCCAAGAGACCCAGTACTTC
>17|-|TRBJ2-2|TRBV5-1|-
CASSPTAGTKNTGELFF
TGCGCCAGCAGCCCGACGGCCGGCACCAAGAACACCGGGGAGCTGTTTTTT
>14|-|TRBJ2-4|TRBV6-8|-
CASRIGQAPISQYF
TGTGCCAGCAGGATTGGCCAGGCGCCTATCAGTCAGTACTTC
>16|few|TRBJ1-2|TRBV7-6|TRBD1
CASSSFYRGIGYGYTF
TGTGCCAGCAGCTCTTTCTACAGGGGGATCGGGTATGGCTACACCTTC
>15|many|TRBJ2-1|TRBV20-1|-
CSATRTLSSYNEQFF
TGCAGTGCTACCCGGACTTTGAGCTCCTACAATGAGCAGTTCTTC
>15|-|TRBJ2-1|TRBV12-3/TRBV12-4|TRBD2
CASSLGGGVYNEQFF
TGTGCCAGCAGTTTGGGCGGGGGGGTTTACAATGAGCAGTTCTTC
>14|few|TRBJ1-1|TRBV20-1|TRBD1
CSAPAGTGRTEAFF
TGCAGTGCGCCAGCCGGGACAGGCAGGACTGAAGCTTTCTTT
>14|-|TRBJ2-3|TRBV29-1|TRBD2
CSAGTRIATDTQYF
TGCAGCGCCGGGACTAGGATCGCCACAGATACGCAGTATTTT
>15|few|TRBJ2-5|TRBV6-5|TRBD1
CASSYLGQGKETQYF
TGTGCCAGCAGTTACTTGGGACAGGGGAAAGAGACCCAGTACTTC
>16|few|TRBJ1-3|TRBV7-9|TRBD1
CASSMTGGASGNTIYF
TGTGCCAGCAGCATGACAGGGGGCGCCTCTGGAAACACCATATATTTT
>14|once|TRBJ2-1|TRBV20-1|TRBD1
CGARQGLSYNEQFF
TGCGGTGCGAGACAGGGGCTCTCCTACAATGAGCAGTTCTTC
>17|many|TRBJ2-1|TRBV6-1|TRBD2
CASMWTSGGFGYNEQFF
TGTGCCAGCATGTGGACTAGCGGAGGATTCGGCTACAATGAGCAGTTCTTC
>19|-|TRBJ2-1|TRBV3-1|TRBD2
CASSQGFSGNVGSYNEQFF
TGTGCCAGCAGCCAGGGGTTTAGCGGGAACGTGGGCTCCTACAATGAGCAGTTCTTC
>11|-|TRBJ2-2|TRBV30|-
CAWRITGELFF
TGTGCCTGGAGGATCACCGGGGAGCTGTTTTTT
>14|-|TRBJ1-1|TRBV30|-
CACARNRMNTEAFF
TGTGCCTGCGCCAGGAACCGGATGAACACTGAAGCTTTCTTT
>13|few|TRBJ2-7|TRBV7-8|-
CASALDRNYEQYF
TGTGCCAGCGCCCTCGACAGGAACTACGAGCAGTACTTC
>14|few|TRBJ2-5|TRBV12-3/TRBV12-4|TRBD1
CASSLRQGIETQYF
TGTGCCAGCAGTCTCCGACAGGGTATAGAGACCCAGTACTTC
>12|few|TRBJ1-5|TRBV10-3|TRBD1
CAISRGEQPQHF
TGTGCCATCAGCAGGGGGGAGCAGCCCCAGCATTTT
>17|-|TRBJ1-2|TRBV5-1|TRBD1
CASSETGYRVGTSGYTF
TGCGCCAGCAGCGAGACAGGGTATAGGGTTGGAACTTCGGGCTACACCTTC
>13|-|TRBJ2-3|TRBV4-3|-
CASSQSSTDTQYF
TGCGCCAGCAGCCAATCCAGCACAGATACGCAGTATTTT
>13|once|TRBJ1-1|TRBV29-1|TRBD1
CSGWTGGTTEAFF
TGCAGCGGGTGGACAGGGGGCACCACTGAAGCTTTCTTT
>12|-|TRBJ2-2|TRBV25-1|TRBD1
CATDRGGGELFF
TGTGCCACAGACAGGGGAGGCGGGGAGCTGTTTTTT
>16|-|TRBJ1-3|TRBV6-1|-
CASRRGGSSSGNTIYF
TGTGCCAGCAGAAGAGGAGGCAGTAGCTCTGGAAACACCATATATTTT
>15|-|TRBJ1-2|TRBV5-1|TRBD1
CASSLALGQGFGYTF
TGCGCCAGCAGCTTGGCCCTGGGACAGGGATTTGGCTACACCTTC
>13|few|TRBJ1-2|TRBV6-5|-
CASSYDINYGYTF
TGTGCCAGCAGTTACGACATAAACTATGGCTACACCTTC
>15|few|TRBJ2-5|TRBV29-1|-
CSVERGRGSQETQYF
TGCAGCGTTGAACGGGGGCGGGGGTCCCAAGAGACCCAGTACTTC
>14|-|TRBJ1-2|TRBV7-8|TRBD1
CASVPGQGFSGYTF
TGTGCCAGCGTCCCGGGACAGGGGTTTAGTGGCTACACCTTC
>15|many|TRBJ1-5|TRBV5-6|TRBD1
CASSSMTGGVQPQHF
TGTGCCAGCAGCTCCATGACAGGGGGCGTACAGCCCCAGCATTTT
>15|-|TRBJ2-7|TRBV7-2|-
CASSLTSFPTYEQYF
TGTGCCAGCAGCTTAACCAGTTTCCCTACCTACGAGCAGTACTTC
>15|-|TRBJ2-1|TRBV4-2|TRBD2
CASSQATSANNEQFF
TGTGCCAGCAGCCAAGCGACTAGCGCGAACAATGAGCAGTTCTTC
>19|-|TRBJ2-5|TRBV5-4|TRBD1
CASSLAGQGRRLLEETQYF
TGTGCCAGCAGCTTGGCGGGACAGGGGAGGAGGCTTTTGGAAGAGACCCAGTACTTC
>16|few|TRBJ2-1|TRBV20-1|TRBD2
CSAWGFGTSDPNEQFF
TGCAGTGCCTGGGGTTTTGGGACTAGCGACCCCAATGAGCAGTTCTTC
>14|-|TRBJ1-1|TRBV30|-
CAWSPLDRNTEAFF
TGTGCCTGGAGCCCCCTTGATAGGAACACTGAAGCTTTCTTT
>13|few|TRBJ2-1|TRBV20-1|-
CSGVHSSYNEQFF
TGCAGTGGTGTCCACAGCTCCTACAATGAGCAGTTCTTC
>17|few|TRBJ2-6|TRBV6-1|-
CASSEAGEGAGANVLTF
TGTGCCAGCAGTGAAGCGGGGGAGGGGGCTGGGGCCAACGTCCTGACTTTC
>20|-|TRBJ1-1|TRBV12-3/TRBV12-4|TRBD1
CASTLSGARTGIGMNTEAFF
TGTGCCAGCACCCTAAGTGGGGCAAGGACAGGGATAGGTATGAACACTGAAGCTTTCTTT
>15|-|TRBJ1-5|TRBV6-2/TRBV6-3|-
CASATGLISNQPQHF
TGTGCCAGCGCTACCGGGCTGATTAGCAATCAGCCCCAGCATTTT
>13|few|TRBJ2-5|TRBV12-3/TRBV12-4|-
CASSASWSETQYF
TGTGCCAGCAGTGCCAGCTGGTCGGAGACCCAGTACTTC
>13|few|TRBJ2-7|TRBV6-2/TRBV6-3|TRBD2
CASSHGGTYEQYF
TGTGCCAGCAGTCACGGGGGGACCTACGAGCAGTACTTC
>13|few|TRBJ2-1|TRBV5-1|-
CASSLDLDTEQFF
TGCGCCAGCAGCTTGGATCTGGACACTGAGCAGTTCTTC